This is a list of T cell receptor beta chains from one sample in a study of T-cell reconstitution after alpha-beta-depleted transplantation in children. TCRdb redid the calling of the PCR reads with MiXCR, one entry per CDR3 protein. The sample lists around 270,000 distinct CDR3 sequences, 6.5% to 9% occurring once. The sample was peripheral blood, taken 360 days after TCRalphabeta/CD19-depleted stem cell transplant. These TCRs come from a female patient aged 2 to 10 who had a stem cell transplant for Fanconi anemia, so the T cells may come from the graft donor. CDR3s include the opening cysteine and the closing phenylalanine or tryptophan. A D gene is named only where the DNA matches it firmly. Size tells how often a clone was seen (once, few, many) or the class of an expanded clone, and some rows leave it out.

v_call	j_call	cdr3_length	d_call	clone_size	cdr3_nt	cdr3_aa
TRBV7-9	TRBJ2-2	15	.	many	TGTGCCAGCAGCTTAGACAGTCCAAACACCGGGGAGCTGTTTTTT	CASSLDSPNTGELFF
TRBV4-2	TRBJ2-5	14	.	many	TGTGCCAGCAGCCAAGGACACAGAGAAGAGACCCAGTACTTC	CASSQGHREETQYF
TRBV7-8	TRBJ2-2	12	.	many	TGTGCCAGCACCCTAAACACCGGGGAGCTGTTTTTT	CASTLNTGELFF
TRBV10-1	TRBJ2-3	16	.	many	TGCGCCAGCAGTGAGTTACACGGATCTAGCACAGATACGCAGTATTTT	CASSELHGSSTDTQYF
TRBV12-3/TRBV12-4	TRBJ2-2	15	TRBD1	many	TGTGCCAGCACCGGACAGGGTCTTGGCACCGGGGAGCTGTTTTTT	CASTGQGLGTGELFF
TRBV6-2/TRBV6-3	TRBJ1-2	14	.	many	TGTGCCAGTGATGGACCTCGAAAAAACTATGGCTACACCTTC	CASDGPRKNYGYTF
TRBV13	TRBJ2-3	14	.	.	TGTGCCAGCAGCCCCCGGGGTCGCACAGATACGCAGTATTTT	CASSPRGRTDTQYF
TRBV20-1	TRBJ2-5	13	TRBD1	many	TGCAGTGCAGCACGGACAGGCAGAGAGACCCAGTACTTC	CSAARTGRETQYF
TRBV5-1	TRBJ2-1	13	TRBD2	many	TGCGCCAGCAGCTTTGGACTAGGGGTTGAGCAGTTCTTC	CASSFGLGVEQFF
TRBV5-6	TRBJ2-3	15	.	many	TGTGCCAGCACCATTGCTTCGGGGGCGTCAGATACGCAGTATTTT	CASTIASGASDTQYF
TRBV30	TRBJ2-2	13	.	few	TGTGCCTGCGGACACGCGAACACCGGGGAGCTGTTTTTT	CACGHANTGELFF
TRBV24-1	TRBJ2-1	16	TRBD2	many	TGTGCCACCAGTGATTACGGGACTACGACCTACAATGAGCAGTTCTTC	CATSDYGTTTYNEQFF
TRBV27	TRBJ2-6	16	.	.	TGTGCCAGCAGTTTATCCTGGCTTTCTGGGGCCAACGTCCTGACTTTC	CASSLSWLSGANVLTF
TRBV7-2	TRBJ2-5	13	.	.	TGTGCCAGCAGCTCAGGAAACGTAGAGACCCAGTACTTC	CASSSGNVETQYF
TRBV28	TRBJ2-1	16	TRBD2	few	TGTGCCAGCAGTCCCTCGGGACTAGCGGGAGTTAATGGCGAGTTCTTC	CASSPSGLAGVNGEFF
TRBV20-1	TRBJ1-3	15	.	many	TGCAGTGCTAGATGGTCAGGGATCTCTGGAAACACCATATATTTT	CSARWSGISGNTIYF
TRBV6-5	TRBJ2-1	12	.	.	TGTGCCAGCAACAAGCCGGACGGTGAGCAGTTCTTC	CASNKPDGEQFF
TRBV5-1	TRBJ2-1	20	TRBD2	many	TGCGCCAGCAACTCGGGCGGGACTAGCGGGAGACCTTTCCTTGGCAATGAGCAGTTCTTC	CASNSGGTSGRPFLGNEQFF
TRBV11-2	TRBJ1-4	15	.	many	TGTGCCAGCAGCTTAGGTTTCAGTTCTAATGAAAAACTGTTTTTT	CASSLGFSSNEKLFF
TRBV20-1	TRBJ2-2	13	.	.	TGCAGTGCTAGAGTGCCGGTCACCGGGGAGCTGTTTTTT	CSARVPVTGELFF
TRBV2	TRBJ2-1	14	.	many	TGTGCCAGCAGTGAACTAGTCTCGGTCAATGAGCAGTTCTTC	CASSELVSVNEQFF
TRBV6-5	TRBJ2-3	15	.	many	TGTGCCAGCAGTTACAGGGCAGGAACCACAGATACGCAGTATTTT	CASSYRAGTTDTQYF
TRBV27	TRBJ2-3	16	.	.	TGTGCCAGCAGTCGAATCCTACCCCGGGTAACAGATACGCAGTATTTT	CASSRILPRVTDTQYF
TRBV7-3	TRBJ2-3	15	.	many	TGTGCCAGCAGCTTAACGGGGATCAACACAGATACGCAGTATTTT	CASSLTGINTDTQYF
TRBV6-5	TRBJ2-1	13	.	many	TGTGCCAGCAGTTACGATCGCTACAATGAGCAGTTCTTC	CASSYDRYNEQFF
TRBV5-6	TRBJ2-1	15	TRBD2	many	TGTGCCAGCAGCTTGGCCGGGACTAGTCGCAATGAGCAGTTCTTC	CASSLAGTSRNEQFF
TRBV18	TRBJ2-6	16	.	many	TGTGCCAGCTCACCATCAAAGGGTTCTGGGGCCAACGTCCTGACTTTC	CASSPSKGSGANVLTF
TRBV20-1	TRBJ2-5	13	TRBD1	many	TGCAGTGCTATTAGACAGGGCCAAGAGACCCAGTACTTC	CSAIRQGQETQYF
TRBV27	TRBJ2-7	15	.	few	TGTGCCAGCAGCTGGGACATACGCCGATCCTACGAGCAGTACTTC	CASSWDIRRSYEQYF
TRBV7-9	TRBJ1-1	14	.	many	TGTGCCAGCAGCTTAGGCTCTGGGAACACTGAAGCTTTCTTT	CASSLGSGNTEAFF
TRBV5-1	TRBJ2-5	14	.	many	TGCGCCAGCAGCTTGATCGGGGTCGGAGAGACCCAGTACTTC	CASSLIGVGETQYF
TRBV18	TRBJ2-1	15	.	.	TGTGCCAGCTCACCTGGAAACTATATCTACAATGAGCAGTTCTTC	CASSPGNYIYNEQFF
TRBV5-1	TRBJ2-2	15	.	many	TGCGCCAGCAGCTTGGAGACAGCCCTCACCGGGGAGCTGTTTTTT	CASSLETALTGELFF
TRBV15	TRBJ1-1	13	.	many	TGTGCCACCAGCCTCCACGGGAAGTCTGAAGCTTTCTTT	CATSLHGKSEAFF
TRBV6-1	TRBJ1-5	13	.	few	TGTGCCAGCAGTGAAGCGAATTTTGAGCCCCAGCATTTT	CASSEANFEPQHF
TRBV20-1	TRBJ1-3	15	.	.	TGCAGTGCTAGACAGGGGACGGACTCTGGAAACACCATATATTTT	CSARQGTDSGNTIYF
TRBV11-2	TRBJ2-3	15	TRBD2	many	TGTGCCAGCAGCTTATCGGGGGGGGCAATGGATACGCAGTATTTT	CASSLSGGAMDTQYF
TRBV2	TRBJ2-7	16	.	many	TGTGCCAGCAGTGCGGTTATTGCGAGACGGAACTACGAGCAGTACTTC	CASSAVIARRNYEQYF
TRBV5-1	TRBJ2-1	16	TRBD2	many	TGCGCCAGCAGCTTTTCTAGCGGGAGGCCTTTTTATGAGCAGTTCTTC	CASSFSSGRPFYEQFF
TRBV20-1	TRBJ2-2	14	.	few	TGCAGTGCTAGTTCGCTGCAACTTAACCGGGGCCCCCTTTTT	CSASSLQLNRGPLF